The 31 T cell receptor beta chains reported below all come from one sample, sequenced in a study of radiotherapy plus CTLA-4 blockade in lung cancer. Assay used: immunoSEQ multiplex PCR; TCRdb lists only in-frame clones, some missing. The table lists about 76,000 clones, 70% to 85% of them singletons. Sequences were derived from peripheral blood, sampled from a patient treated with radiotherapy plus ipilimumab. These receptors came from a human donor with non-small cell lung cancer who had stable disease on radiotherapy plus ipilimumab.

V and J are TRBV7-8 and TRBJ2-3; tentative D call: TRBD2 (5 bases). CDR3 length equals 14 residues. Trimming left V 5 bases short and J 2 bases short, with 11 bases between. Germline V lookup: CDR1 SGHVS, CDR2 FQNEAQ. As DNA, the CDR3 is TGTGCCAGCAGCCGGGAAGGGTTCACAGATACGCAGTATTTT. This codes for CASSREGFTDTQYF.

The chain carries TRBV6-5 and TRBJ1-5, with 8 bases fitting TRBD1. The CDR3 consists of 15 residues. Germline trimming cut 2 bases from V and 7 bases from J; bases unmatched to any gene: 7. Germline CDR1 reads MNHEY; CDR2 reads SVGAGI. CDR3 sequence: CASSYTGGAGQPQHF. DNA for the CDR3: TGTGCCAGCAGTTACACAGGGGGGGCAGGACAGCCCCAGCATTTT.

The chain has TRBV29-1 and TRBJ2-1; D gene uncertain. V was clipped by 7 bases and J by 8 bases, with 12 bases between them. Per the germline V gene, CDR1 is SQVTM and CDR2 is ANQGSEA. There are 11 residues in the CDR3. CDR3 region: CSGKLGYEQFF. Written as DNA, the CDR3 is TGCAGCGGGAAGCTAGGTTATGAGCAGTTCTTC.

The chain joins TRBV19 to TRBJ2-5; D is possibly TRBD1 (5 bases). Trimming cost V 1 base and J 5 bases, with 14 bases left between them. The V gene's germline CDR1 is LNHDA and CDR2 SQIVND (reference sequence). CDR3 length equals 15 residues. The DNA for the CDR3 is TGTGCCAGTAGTATAGTCCAGGGAACGAGGGAGACCCAGTACTTC. This codes for CASSIVQGTRETQYF.

This clone was found once. The chain links TRBV9 to TRBJ2-1; 7 bases agree with TRBD1. V lost 4 bases, J lost 0 bases, and 4 bases stayed unmatched. The CDR3 covers 15 residues. Germline V lookup: CDR1 SGDLS, CDR2 YYNGEE. The DNA of the CDR3 is TGTGCCAGCAGCCCCTCAGGGGGCTCCTACAATGAGCAGTTCTTC. Its protein product is CASSPSGGSYNEQFF.

The chain combines TRBV27 with TRBJ1-5, with D hard to call. Germline values: CDR1 MNHEY, CDR2 SMNVEV (reference sequence). The CDR3 has 15 amino acids. Trimming pared 3 bases from V and 2 bases from J, leaving 11 bases between. The CDR3 DNA is TGTGCCAGCAGTTTCCGGGAAGGAGGCAATCAGCCCCAGCATTTT. This sequence encodes CASSFREGGNQPQHF.

The chain employs TRBV6-5 and TRBJ1-2; D is ambiguous. CDR3 length: 13 amino acids. CDR1 is MNHEY and CDR2 is SVGAGI in the germline V gene. The ends were cut back, 5 bases at V and 1 base at J, with 8 bases in the middle. The DNA for the CDR3 is TGTGCCAGCAGTGAAAATTATAACTATGGCTACACCTTC. Protein product: CASSENYNYGYTF.

The chain joins TRBV7-9 to TRBJ2-3, with 10 bases lining up with TRBD2. Germline-derived CDR1 and CDR2 are SEHNR and FQNEAQ (reference sequence). The CDR3 covers 15 residues. Trimming removed 6 bases from V and 2 bases from J; junction bases left unmatched: 5. CDR3 coding DNA: TGTGCCAGCAGTCGGACTAGCGGATACACAGATACGCAGTATTTT. This codes for CASSRTSGYTDTQYF.

This chain connects TRBV2 to TRBJ2-7; 7 bases agree with TRBD1. This CDR3 region has 13 residues. Germline CDR1 is SNHLY and CDR2 is FYNNEI. Trimming cost V 6 bases and J 7 bases; bases outside gene matches: 9. DNA of the CDR3: TGTGCCAGCAGACCGGGACAGTCCAGAGAGCAGTACTTC. This gives the protein CASRPGQSREQYF.

The J gene is TRBJ1-3, the V gene TRBV14, with 7 bases identical to TRBD1. V gave up 6 bases and J gave up 0 bases; unmatched junction bases: 14. Germline V gene data show CDR1 as SGHDN and CDR2 as FVKESK. CDR3 size: 18 residues. CDR3 loop: CASRTGQPISYSGNTIYF. CDR3 nucleotide sequence: TGTGCCAGCAGGACGGGACAGCCGATAAGCTACTCTGGAAACACCATATATTTT.

The chain combines TRBV7-3 with TRBJ2-6; no reliable D call. Trimming stripped 5 bases from V and 4 bases from J, with 12 bases between. The germline gives CDR1 SGHTA, CDR2 FQGTGA. There are 15 residues in the CDR3. CDR3 nucleotide sequence: TGTGCCAGCAGCCTAGGGTTTACCGGGGCCAACGTCCTGACTTTC. It is translated as CASSLGFTGANVLTF.

This rearrangement joins TRBV6-6 to TRBJ1-4, with D unclear. Germline CDR1 MNHNY, CDR2 SVGAGI (reference sequence). V was trimmed by 6 bases and J by 2 bases, leaving 10 bases between them. The CDR3 totals 14 residues. CDR3 amino acids: CASSQGSTNEKLFF. CDR3 coding DNA: TGTGCCAGCAGCCAAGGGTCTACTAATGAAAAACTGTTTTTT.

The rearrangement links TRBV7-3 to TRBJ2-2, with 8 bases lining up with TRBD2. After removal of 0 bases from V and 5 bases from J, the junction contained 8 bases not matched to a gene. Germline CDR1 SGHTA, CDR2 FQGTGA. This CDR3 is 17 amino acids long. CDR3 protein: CASSLTPGGPRTGELFF. In DNA form, the CDR3 reads TGTGCCAGCAGCTTAACTCCGGGAGGGCCGCGTACCGGGGAGCTGTTTTTT.

The rearrangement uses TRBV7-8 and TRBJ2-1, with a weak D call TRBD1 (5 bases). Trimming pared 6 bases from V and 2 bases from J, leaving 5 bases between. This CDR3 has 12 residues. From germline, CDR1 is SGHVS and CDR2 FQNEAQ. CDR3 nucleotides: TGTGCCAGCAGGACAGCCTACAATGAGCAGTTCTTC. This translates into CASRTAYNEQFF.

This clone was seen a single time. This chain uses TRBV6-9 with TRBJ1-1; D is unclear. V shed 7 bases and J shed 2 bases, with 2 bases lying between them. The CDR3 is made up of 10 amino acids. Germline CDR1 reads MNHGY; CDR2 reads SVAAGI. CDR3 DNA: TGTGCCAGCATAAACACTGAAGCTTTCTTT. Its translation: CASINTEAFF.

The chain has TRBV7-3 and TRBJ1-2; 9 bases are shared with TRBD1. V lost 5 bases to trimming and J lost 5 bases; unmatched junction nucleotides: 9. The germline V gene encodes CDR1 SGHTA and CDR2 FQGTGA. This CDR3 spans 15 amino acids. The CDR3 DNA is TGTGCCAGCAGCATACCACAGGGGGCGGGATATGGCTACACCTTC. Translated: CASSIPQGAGYGYTF.

A few counts support this clone. The V gene is TRBV19, the J gene TRBJ2-7, with D uncertain. Deletions cut 1 base from V and 0 bases from J, with 7 bases between. This CDR3 spans 14 amino acids. Looked up from germline, CDR1 is LNHDA and CDR2 is SQIVND (reference sequence). The CDR3 loop reads CASSIAAGSYEQYF. The DNA of the CDR3 is TGTGCCAGTAGTATAGCGGCAGGCTCCTACGAGCAGTACTTC.

The rearrangement uses TRBV10-3 and TRBJ2-3; TRBD2 aligns across 12 bases. This CDR3 spans 15 amino acids. Germline CDR1 and CDR2: ENHRY and SYGVKD. V trimming: 3 bases; J trimming: 4 bases; junction bases outside the gene matches: 2. Here the CDR3 reads CAISELAGGPDTQYF. The CDR3 nucleotides read TGTGCCATCAGTGAACTAGCGGGGGGCCCAGATACGCAGTATTTT.

This chain links TRBV13 with TRBJ2-3; 11 positions agree with TRBD2. CDR3 length: 15 residues. Germline assignment: CDR1 PRHDT and CDR2 FYEKMQ (reference sequence). The junction had 2 bases not matched to a gene; V was cut back by 4 bases and J by 2 bases. CDR3 in amino acids: CASSSTSGATDTQYF. Here the CDR3 DNA reads TGTGCCAGCAGCTCGACTAGCGGGGCCACAGATACGCAGTATTTT.

This chain links TRBV7-6 with TRBJ1-1; D is undetermined. Trimming removed 5 bases at V and 0 bases at J, with 13 bases between. Germline loops: CDR1 SGHVS, CDR2 FNYEAQ. The CDR3 is made up of 15 amino acids. In DNA form, the CDR3 reads TGTGCCAGCAGCCCCACCGGTCTGATGAACACTGAAGCTTTCTTT. Encoded protein: CASSPTGLMNTEAFF.

The chain couples TRBV2 to TRBJ2-7, with TRBD2 identical over 11 bases. Germline V gene data show CDR1 as SNHLY and CDR2 as FYNNEI. The CDR3 sequence is 17 residues long. With 4 bases clipped from V and 0 bases from J, the junction kept 8 bases outside the gene matches. DNA for the CDR3: TGTGCCAGCAGTGTTCTAGCGGGGGGCCGCCCCTCCTACGAGCAGTACTTC. It encodes CASSVLAGGRPSYEQYF.

The chain employs TRBV11-2 and TRBJ2-7, with 11 bases aligning to TRBD1. The trim removed 5 bases at V and 7 bases at J, leaving 10 bases unmatched. The CDR3 has 15 residues. Germline values: CDR1 SGHAT, CDR2 FQNNGV. The CDR3 protein is CASSLGTGGFEEQYF. The CDR3 coding sequence is TGTGCCAGCAGCCTAGGGACAGGGGGTTTTGAGGAGCAGTACTTC.

This CDR3 is CASSEGELYGNTIYF. CDR3 sequence (DNA): TGTGCCAGCAGTGAAGGGGAACTCTATGGAAACACCATATATTTT. The gene calls are TRBV2 and TRBJ1-3; D unclear. The CDR3 is 15 amino acids. Trimming left V 1 base short and J 3 bases short, with 10 bases between. From germline, CDR1 is SNHLY and CDR2 FYNNEI.

This chain uses TRBV5-1 with TRBJ2-4; TRBD1 matches 7 bases. The germline V gene encodes CDR1 SGHRS and CDR2 YFSETQ. This CDR3 comprises 15 residues. The ends lost 4 bases at V and 0 bases at J; junction bases unmatched: 4. CDR3 sequence reads: CASSRDSLAKNIQYF. The CDR3 DNA is TGCGCCAGCAGCAGGGACAGCTTAGCCAAAAACATTCAGTACTTC.

This clone was counted once. The chain couples TRBV11-3 to TRBJ2-5, with D tentatively TRBD2 (6 bases). Germline assignment: CDR1 SGHNT and CDR2 YENEEA. Trimming stripped 4 bases from V and 0 bases from J, with 18 bases between. The CDR3 length is 17 residues. The CDR3 loop reads CASSSKGGSSYQETQYF. The CDR3, as DNA: TGTGCCAGCAGCTCGAAGGGAGGATCATCGTACCAAGAGACCCAGTACTTC.

This clone was detected only once. The chain is built from TRBV7-2 and TRBJ2-1; TRBD1 might be the D (6 bases). The CDR3 length is 15 residues. Trimming removed 5 bases at V and 4 bases at J, with 15 bases between. Germline CDR1 reads SGHTA; CDR2 reads FQGNSA. The CDR3 bases are TGTGCCAGCAGCCAACGACAGGAGCCTTACAATGAGCAGTTCTTC. This gives the protein CASSQRQEPYNEQFF.

This chain joins TRBV11-2 and TRBJ1-1; 7 bases are shared with TRBD1. This CDR3 region has 13 residues. Germline loops: CDR1 SGHAT, CDR2 FQNNGV. With V trimmed by 5 bases and J by 7 bases, 7 bases remained unmatched. The CDR3 DNA reads TGTGCCAGCAGCGAGGACAGGATTGGTGAAGCTTTCTTT. The encoded protein is CASSEDRIGEAFF. The complete variable domain, with remaining parts taken from reference TRBV11-2 and TRBJ1-1, reads EAGVAQSPRYKIIEKRQSVAFWCNPISGHATLYWYQQILGQGPKLLIQFQNNGVVDDSQLPKDRFSAERLKGVDSTLKIQPAKLEDSAVYLCASSEDRIGEAFFGQGTRLTVV.

This chain uses TRBV6-5 with TRBJ2-3; D is uncertain. Per the germline V gene, CDR1 is MNHEY and CDR2 is SVGAGI. This CDR3 is 15 amino acids long. V lost 2 bases to trimming and J lost 0 bases, with 9 bases between them. The CDR3 protein is CASSYGVASTDTQYF. As DNA, the CDR3 is TGTGCCAGCAGTTACGGGGTAGCTAGCACAGATACGCAGTATTTT.

The chain joins TRBV19 to TRBJ2-7; 11 nucleotides line up with TRBD2. Germline V gene sequence: CDR1 LNHDA, CDR2 SQIVND (reference sequence). V gave up 6 bases and J gave up 6 bases; unmatched junction bases: 13. This CDR3 contains 16 residues. The CDR3 nucleotides are TGTGCCAGTAGCCTACTAGCGGGGGCCCAGGTATTCGAGCAGTACTTC. As protein: CASSLLAGAQVFEQYF.

V and J are TRBV2 and TRBJ2-6, with D tentatively TRBD1 (5 bases). Germline V lookup: CDR1 SNHLY, CDR2 FYNNEI. This CDR3 comprises 15 residues. V lost 4 bases, J lost 4 bases, and 11 bases lay in between. The CDR3 spells CASSGQGAGANVLTF. CDR3 bases: TGTGCCAGCAGTGGTCAGGGTGCCGGGGCCAACGTCCTGACTTTC.

The rearrangement uses TRBV6-1 and TRBJ1-1; no clear D gene. Germline V gene sequence: CDR1 MNHNS, CDR2 SASEGT. This CDR3 comprises 15 residues. The V end was cut by 2 bases, the J end by 5 bases, with 15 bases between. Here the CDR3 DNA reads TGTGCCAGCAGTGAAAGTTTTCGACGCGGGACTGAAGCTTTCTTT. As protein: CASSESFRRGTEAFF.